This entry features one TCR beta chain sequence. Its antigen is not known. This entry comes from a study of memory CD4+ T cells and cytomegalovirus serostatus. Across the study: Of the healthy Belgian adults, under 10 were CMV seropositive and about 24 seronegative.

Overall study results and limits: CMV serostatus prediction reached median AUC approximately 0.95, or 0.91 with US-trained model. CD4+ memory repertoires contained about 40% of the roughly 150 reported CMV TCRbeta sequences.

Single viable CD3+CD4+CD8-CD45RO+ cells were sorted as the memory CD4+ T cells. Positive selection with CD4 microbeads enriched total CD4+ T cells. Clones were read by immunoSEQ multiplex PCR, and TCRdb kept only the in-frame ones, dropping some. The sample comprises approximately 56,000 clones, more than 75% of which are singletons, and over 0.35% rests with the top ten. This CDR3 region has 16 residues. V lost 6 bases to trimming and J lost 0 bases; unmatched junction nucleotides: 7. Germline V gene sequence: CDR1 SNHLY, CDR2 FYNNEI. Sequencing was performed on memory CD4+ T cells from blood. This clonotype was obtained from an adult in good health and CMV-seronegative. V is TRBV2 and J is TRBJ1-5; TRBD1 agrees at 8 bases. The chain's CDR3 is CASRTGQGYSNQPQHF. The CDR3 nucleotides read TGTGCCAGCAGAACAGGACAGGGCTATAGCAATCAGCCCCAGCATTTT.